This T cell receptor (beta chain) came from a study of blood T cell repertoires in COVID-19. Overall study context: Some COVID-19 samples were acute and others convalescent; all came from the United States, Italy and Spain. Sources were T cells, B-cell-depleted T cells, or PBMCs; the material itself was cDNA or gDNA.

Study processing details: Estimates of nucleated cell counts were drawn from the amplification of reference gene primers. Measured with immunoSEQ multiplex PCR; TCRdb has only the in-frame clones, and not every one. V, J and clone size derive from that table, while D and trimming were established from the DNA sequence. The sample records approximately 85,000 clones, approximately 90% being singletons. Per germline, CDR1 SNHLY and CDR2 FYNNEI. With V trimmed by 5 bases and J by 9 bases, 8 bases remained unmatched. The CDR3 runs 16 residues. The rearrangement joins TRBV2 to TRBJ2-1, with 15 bases matching TRBD2. The TCR comes from a man over 45 with active or convalescent COVID-19. The material sequenced was peripheral blood. DNA of the CDR3: TGTGCCAGCAGTCAGCGGACTAGCGGGGGGGCCTCTGAGCAGTTCTTC. Its protein product is CASSQRTSGGASEQFF.